Listed below are T cell receptor beta chains from one sample, sequenced in a study of T cells in localized non-small cell lung cancer. Clones were read by immunoSEQ multiplex PCR, and TCRdb kept only the in-frame ones, dropping some. The profile shows over a thousand clones, approximately 20% of them singletons. The sequences come from lung tumor tissue, collected before any cancer treatment. The receptor source for this set is a female donor older than 55 with stage I squamous cell lung carcinoma. CDR3s include the opening cysteine and the closing phenylalanine or tryptophan. Fields, in order: D gene, clone size, V gene, J gene, CDR3 protein, CDR3 DNA. The D gene is left open where the match is weak. Only some rows state a clone size, as once, few, many or a class for expanded clones.

TRBD1	.	TRBV15	TRBJ2-3	CATSRGSGGPYSTDTQYF	TGTGCCACCAGCAGAGGATCAGGGGGCCCATATAGCACAGATACGCAGTATTTT
.	large	TRBV6-8	TRBJ1-2	CASSSPVAGNYGYTF	TGTGCCAGCAGTTCTCCGGTCGCAGGGAACTATGGCTACACCTTC
TRBD1	.	TRBV28	TRBJ2-2	CASSATDRDSGELFF	TGTGCCAGCAGTGCCACGGACAGGGATTCCGGGGAGCTGTTTTTT
.	.	TRBV19	TRBJ2-4	CASSSRGPAKNIQYF	TGTGCCAGTAGTTCTAGAGGGCCAGCCAAAAACATTCAGTACTTC
.	few	TRBV6-8	TRBJ2-7	CAIAGPRSYEQYF	TGTGCCATAGCAGGGCCCAGGAGCTACGAGCAGTACTTC
.	medium-sized	TRBV11-3	TRBJ2-7	CASSFGGGSYEQYF	TGTGCCAGCAGCTTTGGGGGTGGCTCCTACGAGCAGTACTTC
.	.	TRBV6-8	TRBJ1-2	CASTDPSGKFRDGYTF	TGTGCCAGCACCGACCCCTCGGGGAAATTTAGGGATGGCTACACCTTC
TRBD2	.	TRBV6-8	TRBJ2-1	CASSDRLAGRPGANNEQFF	TGTGCCAGCAGTGACAGACTAGCGGGAAGACCGGGCGCTAACAATGAGCAGTTCTTC
TRBD2	few	TRBV6-8	TRBJ2-7	CASSYSTGLAYYEQYF	TGTGCCAGCAGTTACTCGACAGGACTAGCTTACTACGAGCAGTACTTC
.	.	TRBV4-1	TRBJ2-3	CASSQESDTQYF	TGCGCCAGCAGCCAAGAGTCAGATACGCAGTATTTT
TRBD2	medium-sized	TRBV9	TRBJ2-1	CASALGTSGGNEQFF	TGTGCCAGCGCACTTGGGACTAGCGGAGGTAATGAGCAGTTCTTC
.	.	TRBV6-8	TRBJ2-7	CASSGNLGHEQYF	TGTGCCAGCAGCGGGAACCTCGGACACGAGCAGTACTTC
TRBD1	.	TRBV29-1	TRBJ2-7	CSVDEGTDYEQYF	TGCAGCGTTGATGAGGGGACAGACTACGAGCAGTACTTC
.	few	TRBV7-2	TRBJ2-3	CASSSLMMDTQYF	TGTGCCAGCAGCTCCCTGATGATGGATACGCAGTATTTT
.	medium-sized	TRBV2	TRBJ2-7	CASSELGTTGASYEQYF	TGTGCCAGCAGTGAATTAGGGACGACCGGGGCCTCCTACGAGCAGTACTTC
.	.	TRBV6-8	TRBJ1-2	CASSRGGATYGYTF	TGTGCCAGCAGTCGCGGCGGGGCTACGTATGGCTACACCTTC
.	.	TRBV19	TRBJ1-1	CASSISTGTNTEAFF	TGTGCCAGTAGTATTTCCACAGGGACGAACACTGAAGCTTTCTTT
TRBD2	.	TRBV10-2	TRBJ2-3	CASRLAELAGGADTQYF	TGCGCCAGCCGATTGGCGGAACTAGCGGGAGGGGCAGATACGCAGTATTTT
.	few	TRBV19	TRBJ2-1	CASSNQGPYNEQFF	TGTGCCAGTAGTAACCAGGGCCCCTACAATGAGCAGTTCTTC
.	.	TRBV6-8	TRBJ2-1	CASSYSSMSSYNEQFF	TGTGCCAGCAGTTACTCTAGCATGAGCTCCTACAATGAGCAGTTCTTC
.	large	TRBV11-3	TRBJ2-3	CASSLSTEGDTQYF	TGTGCCAGCAGCTTATCAACAGAAGGAGATACGCAGTATTTT
TRBD2	.	TRBV19	TRBJ2-7	CASSIGTSGYEQYF	TGTGCCAGTAGTATAGGGACTAGCGGCTACGAGCAGTACTTC
.	.	TRBV14	TRBJ2-3	CASSPPDRTDTQYF	TGTGCCAGCAGCCCCCCCGACCGCACAGATACGCAGTATTTT
TRBD2	medium-sized	TRBV11-3	TRBJ2-1	CASSQGPTSGSNEQFF	TGTGCCAGCAGCCAAGGGCCAACTAGCGGAAGCAATGAGCAGTTCTTC
.	.	TRBV9	TRBJ1-2	CASSGTSYGYTF	TGTGCCAGCAGTGGGACAAGCTATGGCTACACCTTC
TRBD1	large	TRBV30	TRBJ2-5	CAWRGQAQETQYF	TGTGCCTGGAGGGGACAGGCCCAAGAGACCCAGTACTTC
.	few	TRBV19	TRBJ2-7	CASSWRAQEPSYEQYF	TGTGCCAGTAGTTGGAGGGCACAGGAGCCCTCCTACGAGCAGTACTTC
.	.	TRBV18	TRBJ2-5	CASSPRQAETQYF	TGTGCCAGCTCACCACGGCAAGCAGAGACCCAGTACTTC
.	.	TRBV18	TRBJ1-1	CASSRGGNTEAFF	TGTGCCAGCTCGAGGGGCGGAAACACTGAAGCTTTCTTT
.	.	TRBV4-1	TRBJ1-1	CASSQVGVNTEAFF	TGCGCCAGCAGCCAGGTAGGAGTGAACACTGAAGCTTTCTTT
TRBD2	few	TRBV11-3	TRBJ2-2	CASSLSRLAGAGELFF	TGTGCCAGCAGCCTATCCCGACTAGCGGGAGCCGGGGAGCTGTTTTTT
TRBD1	.	TRBV5-1	TRBJ1-2	CASSSDPGTGGGYTF	TGCGCCAGCAGCTCAGACCCCGGGACAGGGGGCGGCTACACCTTC
TRBD2	.	TRBV29-1	TRBJ2-1	CSVDEPLAGGTYNEQFF	TGCAGCGTTGATGAGCCCCTAGCGGGAGGAACCTACAATGAGCAGTTCTTC
.	.	TRBV6-1	TRBJ2-1	CASSEALEGAGNEQFF	TGTGCCAGCAGTGAAGCGCTAGAGGGAGCCGGCAATGAGCAGTTCTTC
TRBD1	medium-sized	TRBV11-3	TRBJ1-1	CASSFGQGASKTEAFF	TGTGCCAGCAGCTTCGGGCAGGGGGCGTCTAAGACTGAAGCTTTCTTT
.	.	TRBV6-8	TRBJ1-5	CASSSPGAGQPQHF	TGTGCCAGCAGTTCCCCGGGGGCGGGTCAGCCCCAGCATTTT
TRBD1	few	TRBV6-8	TRBJ2-7	CASSLQSGTGGYEQYF	TGTGCCAGCAGCCTACAGTCGGGGACAGGGGGCTACGAGCAGTACTTC
.	few	TRBV6-8	TRBJ2-7	CASGRGASKVSF	TGTGCCAGTGGTAGAGGGGCTTCAAAGGTTTCCTTC
.	medium-sized	TRBV6-8	TRBJ1-2	CASSSPGYQFNYGYTF	TGTGCCAGCAGTTCTCCCGGGTATCAGTTTAACTATGGCTACACCTTC
.	.	TRBV10-2	TRBJ2-7	CASARDSRSYEQYF	TGCGCCAGCGCTAGGGACTCTCGCTCCTACGAGCAGTACTTC
.	.	TRBV14	TRBJ2-7	CASSHGQYYSYEQYF	TGTGCCAGCAGCCACGGACAGTATTACTCCTACGAGCAGTACTTC
.	.	TRBV23-1	TRBJ2-3	CASSQDTGRSTDTQYF	TGCGCCAGCAGCCAAGATACCGGGAGAAGCACAGATACGCAGTATTTT
.	.	TRBV30	TRBJ2-5	CAWRGENQETQYF	TGTGCCTGGAGGGGAGAAAACCAAGAGACCCAGTACTTC
.	few	TRBV30	TRBJ1-2	CAWSGGLGYTF	TGTGCCTGGAGTGGGGGGTTAGGCTACACCTTC
TRBD1	few	TRBV19	TRBJ1-1	CASSIAQGARTEAFF	TGTGCCAGTAGTATAGCCCAGGGGGCGCGAACTGAAGCTTTCTTT
TRBD1	.	TRBV7-4	TRBJ2-2	CASSLVRGTGTGELFF	TGTGCCAGCAGCTTAGTACGGGGGACAGGCACCGGGGAGCTGTTTTTT
.	.	TRBV19	TRBJ1-1	CASSLGRNTEAFF	TGTGCCAGTAGTCTCGGCCGCAACACTGAAGCTTTCTTT
.	few	TRBV14	TRBJ2-2	CASSQFIGRPGELFF	TGTGCCAGCAGCCAATTCATCGGGCGACCCGGGGAGCTGTTTTTT